The 4 T cell receptor beta chains below all came from one sample that was sequenced in a study of blood T cell repertoires in COVID-19. Repertoires were generated with immunoSEQ multiplex PCR, while TCRdb's copy carries only in-frame clones and drops some. The sample has about 120,000 clones, about 89% seen once. The source material was peripheral blood. Receptors were obtained from a human donor with acute or convalescent COVID-19. The donor label of this sample is uncertain.

The chain combines TRBV4-1 with TRBJ1-2; no definite D call. Germline values: CDR1 MGHRA, CDR2 YSYEKL. Between the trimmed V and J ends, which lost 2 bases and 0 bases, there was a span of 16 bases. The CDR3 has 17 amino acids. The CDR3 region has the DNA TGCGCCAGCAGCCAAAACCCAGCGATAGGAGCTAACTATGGCTACACCTTC. As protein: CASSQNPAIGANYGYTF.

The DNA of the CDR3 is TGTGCCAGCAGTTCTGGGACAAGGAGCTATAATTCACCCCTCCACTTT. Translating it yields CASSSGTRSYNSPLHF. The rearrangement links TRBV6-6 to TRBJ1-6, with D possibly matching TRBD1 (6 bases). V shed 4 bases and J shed 3 bases, with 13 bases lying between them. The germline V gene encodes CDR1 MNHNY and CDR2 SVGAGI (reference sequence). The CDR3 totals 16 residues.

The chain employs TRBV5-1 and TRBJ1-1, with TRBD1 as a possible D gene (6 bases). Germline V gene data show CDR1 as SGHRS and CDR2 as YFSETQ. The V end lost 5 bases, the J end lost 0 bases, and 14 bases lay between the germline ends. This CDR3 region has 15 residues. The CDR3: CASSRQAGMNTEAFF. The CDR3 DNA reads as TGCGCCAGCAGTCGACAGGCCGGTATGAACACTGAAGCTTTCTTT.

The V and J genes are TRBV30 and TRBJ2-3; 8 bases line up with TRBD2. The V gene's germline CDR1 is GTSNPN and CDR2 SVGIG (reference sequence). Unmatched junction bases numbered 4, after V lost 1 base and J lost 4 bases. This CDR3 region has 14 residues. CDR3 in DNA: TGTGCCTGGAGTGCGGGAGGGGGGTCAGATACGCAGTATTTT. It specifies CAWSAGGGSDTQYF.